A selection of T cell receptor beta chains follows, all from one sample in a study of regulatory T cells in long-lasting Graves disease. Each CDR3 protein gets one entry after TCRdb re-called the multiplex PCR reads with MiXCR. Among approximately 470,000 distinct CDR3 sequences listed, around 15% were seen once. The sample also formed part of further work on T cells in Graves' hyperthyroidism and ophthalmopathy.

The sample here was peripheral blood mononuclear cells (PBMCs), taken at new diagnosis, from a patient treated with antithyroid drugs. Every receptor here comes from a man aged 35-49 years with Graves disease. The CDR3 runs from the conserved cysteine through the conserved F or W. D genes are given only for firm matches. Not all rows give a size; the values are once, few, many and, for expanded clones, a class.

v_call	d_call	clone_size	j_call	cdr3_aa	cdr3_nt
TRBV20-1	TRBD2	many	TRBJ2-5	CSARRLAGGIQETQYF	TGCAGTGCTAGACGTCTAGCGGGAGGTATTCAAGAGACCCAGTACTTC
TRBV28	.	few	TRBJ1-1	CASSSTRRLEAFF	TGTGCCAGCAGTTCTACCCGACGGTTGGAAGCTTTCTTT
TRBV11-2	.	many	TRBJ1-6	CASSLDRGSPLHF	TGTGCCAGCAGCTTAGATAGGGGTTCACCCCTCCACTTT
TRBV30	TRBD1	few	TRBJ2-7	CAWSSGTEYF	TGTGCCTGGAGTTCCGGGACAGAGTACTTC
TRBV12-5	.	few	TRBJ1-5	CASGSQYADQPQHF	TGTGCTAGTGGTTCCCAGTATGCCGATCAGCCCCAGCATTTT
TRBV28	TRBD1	many	TRBJ2-1	CASTPGQGWNEQFF	TGTGCCAGCACTCCAGGACAGGGCTGGAATGAGCAGTTCTTC
TRBV5-4	.	.	TRBJ2-3	CASSLEGGSTNF	TGTGCCAGCAGCTTAGAGGGGGGTAGCACGAATTTT
TRBV9	.	few	TRBJ2-7	CASSARRSLATHEQYF	TGTGCCAGCAGCGCGCGACGCTCACTAGCAACCCACGAGCAGTACTTC
TRBV30	.	.	TRBJ2-2	CAWRERATTGELFF	TGTGCCTGGAGGGAGCGGGCCACCACCGGGGAGCTGTTTTTT
TRBV10-2	.	many	TRBJ2-7	CASSEPAASSYEQYF	TGCGCCAGCAGTGAGCCGGCTGCCAGCTCCTACGAGCAGTACTTC
TRBV19	.	few	TRBJ2-2	CASSLSTRRAPGELFF	TGTGCCAGTAGTCTTTCTACCCGCAGGGCCCCCGGGGAGCTGTTTTTT
TRBV15	.	.	TRBJ2-3	CATSRETDHTDTQYF	TGTGCCACCAGCAGAGAGACTGATCACACAGATACGCAGTATTTT
TRBV11-2	.	many	TRBJ2-1	CASSLSGLIYNEQFF	TGTGCCAGCAGCCTATCTGGACTAATCTACAATGAGCAGTTCTTC
TRBV5-8	.	few	TRBJ2-2	CASSLGTVGNTGELFF	TGTGCCAGCAGCTTGGGGACGGTCGGGAACACCGGGGAGCTGTTTTTT
TRBV6-1	TRBD2	many	TRBJ2-7	CASSARLAGAYEQYF	TGTGCCAGCAGTGCCCGACTAGCGGGTGCCTACGAGCAGTACTTC
TRBV12-3/TRBV12-4	TRBD2	.	TRBJ2-5	CASSGLAGGAETQYF	TGTGCCAGCAGCGGACTAGCGGGAGGGGCGGAGACCCAGTACTTC
TRBV2	.	many	TRBJ2-7	CASSEALGGAYEQYF	TGTGCCAGCAGTGAAGCGCTGGGGGGAGCCTACGAGCAGTACTTC
TRBV27	.	many	TRBJ2-7	CASQQFRGSGVGYEQYF	TGTGCCAGCCAACAGTTCAGGGGCAGCGGCGTGGGGTACGAGCAGTACTTC
TRBV15	.	.	TRBJ2-5	CATSRDGPRYF	TGTGCCACCAGCAGAGACGGCCCAAGGTACTTC
TRBV7-9	TRBD1	many	TRBJ2-2	CASSLGQGGSGELFF	TGTGCCAGCAGCTTGGGACAGGGAGGTTCCGGGGAGCTGTTTTTT
TRBV25-1	.	once	TRBJ2-1	CASSDARMAYNEQFF	TGTGCCAGCAGTGACGCCCGGATGGCCTACAATGAGCAGTTCTTC
TRBV11-2	TRBD1	few	TRBJ1-6	CASSLYPLGTDNSPLHF	TGTGCCAGCAGCTTATATCCCCTGGGGACAGATAATTCACCCCTCCACTTT
TRBV30	TRBD2	many	TRBJ2-7	CAWSTNSGIRTYEQYF	TGTGCCTGGAGCACCAACAGCGGGATACGGACCTACGAGCAGTACTTC
TRBV24-1	.	.	TRBJ2-2	CATSQGNGELFF	TGTGCCACCAGTCAGGGGAACGGGGAGCTGTTTTTT
TRBV3-1	.	many	TRBJ1-2	CASSQGYNYGYTF	TGTGCCAGCAGCCAAGGGTATAACTATGGCTACACCTTC
TRBV5-1	.	many	TRBJ2-1	CASSLATGAWNEQFF	TGCGCCAGCAGCTTGGCGACGGGAGCCTGGAATGAGCAGTTCTTC
TRBV9	TRBD1	.	TRBJ2-7	CASSARTGTGYEQYF	TGTGCCAGCAGCGCCCGGACAGGGACTGGGTACGAGCAGTACTTC
TRBV28	.	many	TRBJ2-7	CASSESGGTYEQYF	TGTGCCAGCAGTGAATCAGGGGGGACCTACGAGCAGTACTTC
TRBV9	.	many	TRBJ1-1	CASSVVQAATEAFF	TGTGCCAGCAGCGTAGTGCAGGCGGCCACTGAAGCTTTCTTT
TRBV2	.	many	TRBJ1-5	CASLDSLGQPQHF	TGTGCCAGCCTAGACAGCCTAGGTCAGCCCCAGCATTTT
TRBV11-2	.	many	TRBJ2-5	CASSLYSEAVRQTQYF	TGTGCCAGCAGCTTATACTCCGAAGCCGTCCGCCAGACCCAGTACTTC
TRBV12-3/TRBV12-4	.	few	TRBJ2-3	CASSFKGRTDTQYF	TGTGCCAGCAGTTTCAAGGGGAGGACAGATACGCAGTATTTT
TRBV20-1	TRBD1	.	TRBJ2-2	CSARDYESPGQENTGELFF	TGCAGTGCTAGAGATTACGAATCACCGGGACAGGAGAACACCGGGGAGCTGTTTTTT
TRBV6-1	.	many	TRBJ1-2	CASSEARGWVNYGYTF	TGTGCCAGCAGTGAAGCTAGGGGGTGGGTCAACTATGGCTACACCTTC
TRBV3-1	TRBD1	many	TRBJ2-3	CASSQDRGQGDTQYF	TGTGCCAGCAGCCAAGACAGGGGGCAAGGAGATACGCAGTATTTT
TRBV11-2	.	many	TRBJ1-3	CASSLGVGNTIYF	TGTGCCAGCAGCTTAGGGGTCGGAAACACCATATATTTT
TRBV5-1	.	many	TRBJ2-7	CASSLAPGAYEQYF	TGTGCCAGCAGCTTAGCTCCAGGGGCCTACGAGCAGTACTTC
TRBV6-1	.	many	TRBJ2-7	CAGGTGPTYEQYF	TGTGCCGGTGGTACAGGGCCGACCTACGAGCAGTACTTC
TRBV7-3	TRBD2	.	TRBJ2-5	CASSLQAGGGETQYF	TGTGCCAGCAGCCTGCAAGCGGGAGGCGGGGAGACCCAGTACTTC
TRBV13	TRBD2	few	TRBJ2-7	CASSLGLKAASGRAPYEQYF	TGTGCCAGCAGCTTAGGCCTAAAGGCGGCTAGCGGGAGGGCCCCCTACGAGCAGTACTTC
TRBV3-1	TRBD2	.	TRBJ2-1	CASSQVGSGSAFRNEQFF	TGTGCCAGCAGCCAAGTAGGTAGCGGGAGCGCCTTTAGGAATGAGCAGTTCTTC
TRBV20-1	.	.	TRBJ2-1	CSARGSSLFF	TGCAGTGCTAGAGGGTCTAGCCTGTTCTTC
TRBV7-9	.	many	TRBJ2-7	CASSPSGHEQYF	TGTGCCAGCAGCCCCTCGGGTCACGAGCAGTACTTC